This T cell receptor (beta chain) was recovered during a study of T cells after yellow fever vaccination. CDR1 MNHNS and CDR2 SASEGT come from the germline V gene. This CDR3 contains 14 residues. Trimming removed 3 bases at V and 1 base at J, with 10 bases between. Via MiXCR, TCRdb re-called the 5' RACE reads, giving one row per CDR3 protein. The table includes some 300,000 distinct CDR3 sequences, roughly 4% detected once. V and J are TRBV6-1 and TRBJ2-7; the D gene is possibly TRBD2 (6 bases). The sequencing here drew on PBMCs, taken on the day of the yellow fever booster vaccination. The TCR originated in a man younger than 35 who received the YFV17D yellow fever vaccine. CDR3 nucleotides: TGTGCCAGCAGTGAGCAACGGGGGTCCTACGAGCAGTACGTC. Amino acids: CASSEQRGSYEQYV.